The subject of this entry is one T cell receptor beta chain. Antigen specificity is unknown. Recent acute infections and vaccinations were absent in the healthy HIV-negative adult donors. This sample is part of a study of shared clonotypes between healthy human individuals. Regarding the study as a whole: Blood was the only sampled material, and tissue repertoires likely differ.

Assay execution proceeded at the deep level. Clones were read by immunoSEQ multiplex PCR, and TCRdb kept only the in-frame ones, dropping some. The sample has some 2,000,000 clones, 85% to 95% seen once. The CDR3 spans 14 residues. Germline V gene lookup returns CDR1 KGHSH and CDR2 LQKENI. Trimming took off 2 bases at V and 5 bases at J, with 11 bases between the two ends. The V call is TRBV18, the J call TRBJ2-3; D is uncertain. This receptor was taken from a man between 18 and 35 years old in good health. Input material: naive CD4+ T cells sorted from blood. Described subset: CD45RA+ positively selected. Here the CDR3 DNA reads TGTGCCAGCTCACCAAACCCGCCCGGAGATACGCAGTATTTT. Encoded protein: CASSPNPPGDTQYF.